This T cell receptor beta chain was identified in a study of shared clonotypes between healthy human individuals. General study findings and limits: The authors sampled blood alone, and tissue repertoires likely differ.

The donors, all of them Caucasian adults, lived in Nashville, Tennessee. Details on this clone: The antigen is not known. A far larger clone is off by one base, so a read error is likely.

Sequenced by immunoSEQ multiplex PCR; TCRdb stores in-frame clones only, minus some. The sample lists some 530,000 clones, 81% occurring once. The CDR3 length is 14 residues. Germline loops: CDR1 KGHSH, CDR2 LQKENI. The gene calls are TRBV18 and TRBJ1-1, with D perhaps matching TRBD1 (6 bases). The receptor comes from a woman in her thirties or forties in good health. Some clones in this sample may be carry-over from other donors' samples. Specimen: PBMCs. The CDR3, as DNA: TGTGCCAGCTCACCTGGCGGGGGCGTCACTGAAGCTCTCTTT. It translates to CASSPGGGVTEALF.